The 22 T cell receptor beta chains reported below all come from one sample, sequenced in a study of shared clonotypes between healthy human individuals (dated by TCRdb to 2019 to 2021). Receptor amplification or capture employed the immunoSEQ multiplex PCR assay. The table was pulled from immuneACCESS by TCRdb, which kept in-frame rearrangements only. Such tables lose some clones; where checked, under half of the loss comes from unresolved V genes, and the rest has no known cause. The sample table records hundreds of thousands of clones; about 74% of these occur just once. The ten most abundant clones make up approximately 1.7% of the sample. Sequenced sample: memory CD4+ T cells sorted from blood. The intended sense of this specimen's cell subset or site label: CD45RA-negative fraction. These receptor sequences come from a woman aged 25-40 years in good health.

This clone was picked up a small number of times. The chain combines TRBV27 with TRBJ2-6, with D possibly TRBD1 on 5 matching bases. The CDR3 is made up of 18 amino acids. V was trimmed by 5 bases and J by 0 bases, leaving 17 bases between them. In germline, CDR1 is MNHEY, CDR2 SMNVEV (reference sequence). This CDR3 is CASSPKGQSLSGANVLTF. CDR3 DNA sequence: TGTGCCAGCAGTCCAAAGGGGCAGAGTCTCTCTGGGGCCAACGTCCTGACTTTC.

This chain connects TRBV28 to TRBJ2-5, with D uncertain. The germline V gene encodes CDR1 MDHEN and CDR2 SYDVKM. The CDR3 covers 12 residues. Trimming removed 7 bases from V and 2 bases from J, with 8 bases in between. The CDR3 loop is CASTRLQETQYF. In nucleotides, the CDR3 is TGTGCCAGCACCCGCCTTCAAGAGACCCAGTACTTC.

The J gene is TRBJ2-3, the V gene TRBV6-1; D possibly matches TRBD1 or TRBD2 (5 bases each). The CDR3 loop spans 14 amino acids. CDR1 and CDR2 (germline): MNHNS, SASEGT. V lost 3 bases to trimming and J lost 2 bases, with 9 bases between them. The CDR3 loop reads CASSEGPLTDTQYF. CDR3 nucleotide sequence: TGTGCCAGCAGTGAGGGACCGCTCACAGATACGCAGTATTTT.

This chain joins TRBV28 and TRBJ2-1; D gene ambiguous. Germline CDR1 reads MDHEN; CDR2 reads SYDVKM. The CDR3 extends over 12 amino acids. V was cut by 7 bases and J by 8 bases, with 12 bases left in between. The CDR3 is CASTNPGHEQFF. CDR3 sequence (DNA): TGTGCCAGCACCAACCCTGGGCATGAGCAGTTCTTC.

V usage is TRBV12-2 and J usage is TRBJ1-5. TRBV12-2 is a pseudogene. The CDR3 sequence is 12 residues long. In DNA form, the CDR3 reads TGTGCAAGTCGCTTATTTGCGCAGCCCCAGCATTTT. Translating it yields CASRLFAQPQHF.

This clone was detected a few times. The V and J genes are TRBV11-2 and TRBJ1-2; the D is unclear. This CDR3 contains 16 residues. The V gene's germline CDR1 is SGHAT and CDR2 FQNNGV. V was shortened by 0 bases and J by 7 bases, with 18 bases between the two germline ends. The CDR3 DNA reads TGTGCCAGCAGCTTAGATGGGAACAACGCCGGTCGTGGCTACACCTTC. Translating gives CASSLDGNNAGRGYTF.

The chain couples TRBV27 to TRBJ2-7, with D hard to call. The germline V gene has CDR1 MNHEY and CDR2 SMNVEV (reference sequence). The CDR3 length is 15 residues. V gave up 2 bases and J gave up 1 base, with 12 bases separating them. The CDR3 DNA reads TGTGCCAGCAGTTTAAGGGCCCTGGGTTCCTACGAGCAGTACTTC. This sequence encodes CASSLRALGSYEQYF.

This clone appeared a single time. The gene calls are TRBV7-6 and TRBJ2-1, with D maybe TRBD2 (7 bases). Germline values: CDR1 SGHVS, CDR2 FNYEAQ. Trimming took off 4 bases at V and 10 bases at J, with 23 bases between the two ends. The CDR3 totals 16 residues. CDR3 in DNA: TGTGCCAGCAGCTCGTACCTACAGGGAGGGGGACGAGAGCAGTTCTTC. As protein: CASSSYLQGGGREQFF.

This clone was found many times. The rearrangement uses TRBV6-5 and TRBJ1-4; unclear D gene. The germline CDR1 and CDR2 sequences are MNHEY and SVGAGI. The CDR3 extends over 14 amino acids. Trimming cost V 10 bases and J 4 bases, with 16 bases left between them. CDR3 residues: CATTANLGNEKLFF. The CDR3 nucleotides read TGTGCCACCACAGCAAACCTGGGTAATGAAAAACTGTTTTTT.

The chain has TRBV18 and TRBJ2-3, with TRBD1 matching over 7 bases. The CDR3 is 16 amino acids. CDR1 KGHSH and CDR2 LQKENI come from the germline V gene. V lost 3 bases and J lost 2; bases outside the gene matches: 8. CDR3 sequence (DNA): TGTGCCAGCTCACCCCGAGGACAGGAAAACACAGATACGCAGTATTTT. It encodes CASSPRGQENTDTQYF.

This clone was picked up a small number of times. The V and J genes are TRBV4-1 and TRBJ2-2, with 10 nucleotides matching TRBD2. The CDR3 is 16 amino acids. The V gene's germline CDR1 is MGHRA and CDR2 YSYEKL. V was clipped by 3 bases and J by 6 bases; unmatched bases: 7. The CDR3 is CASSQVLAGWPGELFF. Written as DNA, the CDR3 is TGCGCCAGCAGCCAGGTACTAGCGGGATGGCCCGGGGAGCTGTTTTTT.

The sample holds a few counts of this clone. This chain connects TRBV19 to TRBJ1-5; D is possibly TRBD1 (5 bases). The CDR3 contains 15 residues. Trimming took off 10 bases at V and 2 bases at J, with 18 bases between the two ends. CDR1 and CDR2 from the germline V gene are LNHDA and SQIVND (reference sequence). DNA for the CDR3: TGTGCCACGCAGGCAAGGGGCGAGGGCAATCAGCCCCAGCATTTT. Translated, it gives CATQARGEGNQPQHF.

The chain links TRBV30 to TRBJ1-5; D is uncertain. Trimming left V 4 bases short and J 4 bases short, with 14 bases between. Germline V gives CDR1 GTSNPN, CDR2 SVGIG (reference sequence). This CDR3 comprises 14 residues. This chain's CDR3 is CAWKDRVANQPQHF. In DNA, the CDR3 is TGTGCCTGGAAGGATCGGGTGGCGAATCAGCCCCAGCATTTT.

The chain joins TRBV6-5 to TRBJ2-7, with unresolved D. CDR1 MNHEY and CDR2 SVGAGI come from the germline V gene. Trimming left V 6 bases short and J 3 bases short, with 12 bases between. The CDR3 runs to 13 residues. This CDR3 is CASRKVSRYEQYF. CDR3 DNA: TGTGCCAGCAGGAAGGTTTCACGCTACGAGCAGTACTTC.

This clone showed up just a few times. The CDR3 nucleotides read TGCGCCAGCAGCACGACAGGGGGAGGAGGAAACACCATATATTTT. Translated, it gives CASSTTGGGGNTIYF. The chain has TRBV5-1 and TRBJ1-3; TRBD1 matches at 9 bases. The CDR3 length is 15 residues. Germline loops: CDR1 SGHRS, CDR2 YFSETQ. Germline trimming cut 4 bases from V and 4 bases from J; bases unmatched to any gene: 6.

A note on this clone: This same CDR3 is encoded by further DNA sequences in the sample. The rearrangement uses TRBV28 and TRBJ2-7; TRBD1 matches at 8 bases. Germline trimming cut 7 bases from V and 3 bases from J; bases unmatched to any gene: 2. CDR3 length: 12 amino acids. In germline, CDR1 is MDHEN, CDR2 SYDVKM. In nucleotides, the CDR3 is TGTGCCAGCACTACAGGGGGCTACGAGCAGTACTTC. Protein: CASTTGGYEQYF.

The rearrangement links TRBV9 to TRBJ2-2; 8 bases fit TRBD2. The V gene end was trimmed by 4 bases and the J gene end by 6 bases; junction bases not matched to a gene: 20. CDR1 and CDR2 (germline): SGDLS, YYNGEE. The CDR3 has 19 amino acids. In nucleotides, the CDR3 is TGTGCCAGCAGCACAACCCCCCCGGGAGCGGGAGTAGTCGCCGGGGAGCTGTTTTTT. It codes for CASSTTPPGAGVVAGELFF.

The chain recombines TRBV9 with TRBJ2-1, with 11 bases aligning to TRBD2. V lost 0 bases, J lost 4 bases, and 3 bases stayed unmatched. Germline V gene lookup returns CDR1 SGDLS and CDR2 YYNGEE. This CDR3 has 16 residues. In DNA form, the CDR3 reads TGTGCCAGCAGCGTAGGAGGGACTAGCGGATACAATGAGCAGTTCTTC. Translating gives CASSVGGTSGYNEQFF.

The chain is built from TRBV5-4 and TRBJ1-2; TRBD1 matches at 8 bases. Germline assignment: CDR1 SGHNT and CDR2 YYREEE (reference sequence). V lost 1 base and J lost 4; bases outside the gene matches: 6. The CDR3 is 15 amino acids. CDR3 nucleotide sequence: TGTGCCAGCAGCTTGTCCGGACAGGGCCTCTATGGCTACACCTTC. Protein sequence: CASSLSGQGLYGYTF.

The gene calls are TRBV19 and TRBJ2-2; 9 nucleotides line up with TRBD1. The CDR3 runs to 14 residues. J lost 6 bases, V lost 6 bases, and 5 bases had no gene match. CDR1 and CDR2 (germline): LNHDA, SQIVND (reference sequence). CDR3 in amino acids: CASRPQGASGELFF. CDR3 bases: TGTGCCAGTAGGCCACAGGGGGCTTCCGGGGAGCTGTTTTTT.

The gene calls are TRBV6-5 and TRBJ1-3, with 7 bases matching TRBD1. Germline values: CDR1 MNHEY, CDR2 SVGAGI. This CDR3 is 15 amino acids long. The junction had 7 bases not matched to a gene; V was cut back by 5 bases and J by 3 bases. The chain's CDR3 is CASSQSRGHGNTIYF. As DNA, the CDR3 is TGTGCCAGCAGTCAATCGAGGGGGCATGGAAACACCATATATTTT.

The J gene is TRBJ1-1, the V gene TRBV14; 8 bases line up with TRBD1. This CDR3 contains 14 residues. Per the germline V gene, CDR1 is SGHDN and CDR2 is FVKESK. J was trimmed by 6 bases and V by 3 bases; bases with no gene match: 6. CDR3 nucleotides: TGTGCCAGCAGCCAGGTGGACAGGGTAGCTGAAGCTTTCTTT. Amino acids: CASSQVDRVAEAFF.